The entry below gives a single T cell receptor (beta chain) sequence along with its context. The data were taken from a study of shared T cell receptors in the human thymus. CDR1 MGHRA and CDR2 YSYEKL come from the germline V gene. V dropped 0 bases and J dropped 3 bases, with 14 bases sitting between them. The CDR3 covers 16 residues. TCRdb's copy holds only in-frame clones and misses some; the assay was immunoSEQ multiplex PCR. The table lists hundreds of thousands of clones, more than 75% of them singletons. The data also belong to a second study, concerning human thymus T cells. That source reports: Resected material from corrective heart surgery provided the thymus tissue analysed. Thymic repertoires overlap heavily among unrelated individuals, related research has reported.

The clonotype originates from a boy younger than two with a congenital heart defect. The specimen sequenced was thymocytes. The chain employs TRBV4-1 and TRBJ1-2; D possibly corresponds to TRBD1 (5 bases). The CDR3 spells CASSQDKRAGHYGYTF. In DNA, the CDR3 is TGCGCCAGCAGCCAAGATAAAAGGGCGGGACACTATGGCTACACCTTC.